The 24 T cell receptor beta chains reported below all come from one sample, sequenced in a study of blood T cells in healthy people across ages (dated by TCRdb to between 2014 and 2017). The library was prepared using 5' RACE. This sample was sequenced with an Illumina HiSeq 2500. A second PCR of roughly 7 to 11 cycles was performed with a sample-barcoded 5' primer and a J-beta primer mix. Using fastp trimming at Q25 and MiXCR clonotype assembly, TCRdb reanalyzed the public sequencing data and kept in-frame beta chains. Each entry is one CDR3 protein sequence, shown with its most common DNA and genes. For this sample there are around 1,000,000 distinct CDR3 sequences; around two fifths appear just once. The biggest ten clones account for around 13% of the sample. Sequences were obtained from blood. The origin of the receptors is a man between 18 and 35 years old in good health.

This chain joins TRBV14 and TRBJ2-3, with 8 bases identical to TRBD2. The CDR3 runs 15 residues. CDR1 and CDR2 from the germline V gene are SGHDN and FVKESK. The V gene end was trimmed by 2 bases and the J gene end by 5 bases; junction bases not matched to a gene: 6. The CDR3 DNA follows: TGTGCCAGCAGCCAACCGGGGGGGCCTAGAGATACGCAGTATTTT. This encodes CASSQPGGPRDTQYF.

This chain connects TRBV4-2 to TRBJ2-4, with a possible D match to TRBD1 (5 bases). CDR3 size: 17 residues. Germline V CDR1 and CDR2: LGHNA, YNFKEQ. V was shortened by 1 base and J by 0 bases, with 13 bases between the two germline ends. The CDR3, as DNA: TGTGCCAGCAGCCAAGGCAGGGATCTGGTAGCCAAAAACATTCAGTACTTC. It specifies CASSQGRDLVAKNIQYF.

The CDR3 is CASSARASDTQYF. The CDR3, as DNA: TGTGCCAGCAGCGCCCGGGCATCAGATACGCAGTATTTT. This chain connects TRBV7-3 to TRBJ2-3, with D uncertain. V was pared by 5 bases and J by 4 bases, with 10 bases between. The CDR3 runs 13 residues. Looked up from germline, CDR1 is SGHTA and CDR2 is FQGTGA.

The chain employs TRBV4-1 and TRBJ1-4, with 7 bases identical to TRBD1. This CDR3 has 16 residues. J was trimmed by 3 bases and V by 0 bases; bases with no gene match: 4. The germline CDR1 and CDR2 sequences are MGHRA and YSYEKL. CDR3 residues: CASSQEGGQPNEKLFF. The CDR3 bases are TGCGCCAGCAGCCAAGAGGGGGGACAGCCTAATGAAAAACTGTTTTTT.

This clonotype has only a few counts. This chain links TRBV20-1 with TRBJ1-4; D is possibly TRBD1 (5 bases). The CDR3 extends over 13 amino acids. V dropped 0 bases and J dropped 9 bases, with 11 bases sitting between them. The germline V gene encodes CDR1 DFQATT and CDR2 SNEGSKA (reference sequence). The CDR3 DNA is TGCAGTGCTAGAGATGCGGGGCAACAAAAACTGTTTTTT. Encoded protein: CSARDAGQQKLFF.

The CDR3 sequence is CASGRDTQETQYF. CDR3 bases: TGTGCTAGTGGAAGGGACACCCAAGAGACCCAGTACTTC. V is TRBV12-5 and J is TRBJ2-5, with a possible D match to TRBD1 (6 bases). The ends were cut back, 6 bases at V and 1 base at J, with 9 bases in the middle. This CDR3 is built from 13 residues. Germline V gene data show CDR1 as LGHNT and CDR2 as FRNRAP. Drawing the rest from reference TRBV12-5 and TRBJ2-5, the complete variable domain is DARVTQTPRHKVTEMGQEVTMRCQPILGHNTVFWYRQTMMQGLELLAYFRNRAPLDDSGMPKDRFSAEMPDATLATLKIQPSEPRDSAVYFCASGRDTQETQYFGPGTRLLVL.

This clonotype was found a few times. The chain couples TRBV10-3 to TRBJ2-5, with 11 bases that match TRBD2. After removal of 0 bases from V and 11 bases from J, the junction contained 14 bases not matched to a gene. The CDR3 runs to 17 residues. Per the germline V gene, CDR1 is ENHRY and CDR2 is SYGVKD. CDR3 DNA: TGTGCCATCAGTGAGTCGACGGCTAGCGGGGGGAACAATGAGCAGTACTTC. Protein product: CAISESTASGGNNEQYF.

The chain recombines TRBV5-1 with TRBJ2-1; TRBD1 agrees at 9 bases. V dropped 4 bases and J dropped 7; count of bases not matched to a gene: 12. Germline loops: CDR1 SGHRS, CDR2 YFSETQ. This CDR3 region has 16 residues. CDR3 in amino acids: CASSATGGTGRNEQFF. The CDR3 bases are TGCGCCAGCAGCGCAACAGGAGGGACAGGGCGAAATGAGCAGTTCTTC.

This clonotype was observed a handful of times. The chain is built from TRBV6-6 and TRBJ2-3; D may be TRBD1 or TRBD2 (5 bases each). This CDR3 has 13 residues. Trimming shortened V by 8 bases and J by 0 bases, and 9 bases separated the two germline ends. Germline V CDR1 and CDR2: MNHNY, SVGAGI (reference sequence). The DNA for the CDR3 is TGTGCCAGCCGGGGCGCTAGCACAGATACGCAGTATTTT. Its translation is CASRGASTDTQYF.

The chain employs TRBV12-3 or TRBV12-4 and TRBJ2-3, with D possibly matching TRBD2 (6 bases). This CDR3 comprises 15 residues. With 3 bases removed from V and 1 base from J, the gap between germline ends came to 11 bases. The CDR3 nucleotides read TGTGCCAGCAGTTTTTTGACGGGGGGCACAGATACGCAGTATTTT. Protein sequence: CASSFLTGGTDTQYF.

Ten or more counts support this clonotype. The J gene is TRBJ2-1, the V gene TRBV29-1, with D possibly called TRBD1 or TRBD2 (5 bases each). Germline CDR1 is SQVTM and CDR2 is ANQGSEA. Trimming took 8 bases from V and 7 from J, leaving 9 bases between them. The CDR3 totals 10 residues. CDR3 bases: TGCAGCCCAGGGAGAAATGAGCAGTTCTTC. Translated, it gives CSPGRNEQFF.

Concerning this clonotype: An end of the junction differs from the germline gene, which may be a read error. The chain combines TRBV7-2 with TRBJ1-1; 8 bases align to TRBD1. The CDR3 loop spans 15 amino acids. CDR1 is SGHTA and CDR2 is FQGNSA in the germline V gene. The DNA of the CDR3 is TGTGCCGGCAGCTTCCTCAGGGGGCTAGACACTGAAGCTTTCTTT. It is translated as CAGSFLRGLDTEAFF.

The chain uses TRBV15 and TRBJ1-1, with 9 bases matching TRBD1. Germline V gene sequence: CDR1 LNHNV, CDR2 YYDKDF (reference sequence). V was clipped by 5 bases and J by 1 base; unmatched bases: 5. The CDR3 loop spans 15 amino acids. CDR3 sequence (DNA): TGTGCCACCAGCCGAGGACAGGGGAAGAACACTGAAGCTTTCTTT. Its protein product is CATSRGQGKNTEAFF.

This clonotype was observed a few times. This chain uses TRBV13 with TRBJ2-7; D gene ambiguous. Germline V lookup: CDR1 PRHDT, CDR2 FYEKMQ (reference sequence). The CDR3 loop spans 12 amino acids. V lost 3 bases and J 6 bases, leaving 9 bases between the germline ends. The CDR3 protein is CASSFPSGEQYF. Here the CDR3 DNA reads TGTGCCAGCAGCTTTCCCTCGGGCGAGCAGTACTTC.

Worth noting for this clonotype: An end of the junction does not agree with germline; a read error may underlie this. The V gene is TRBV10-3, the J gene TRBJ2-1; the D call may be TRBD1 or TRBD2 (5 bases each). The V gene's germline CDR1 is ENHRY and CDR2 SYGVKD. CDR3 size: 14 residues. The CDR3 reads CAIMGQDSYNAQFF. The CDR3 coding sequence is TGTGCCATCATGGGGCAGGACTCCTACAATGCGCAGTTCTTC.

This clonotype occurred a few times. The CDR3 spells CASSLAREDEQFF. CDR3 bases: TGTGCCAGCAGCTTAGCGCGGGAGGATGAGCAGTTCTTC. The chain joins TRBV7-2 to TRBJ2-1; 8 bases map to TRBD2. This CDR3 comprises 13 residues. From germline, CDR1 is SGHTA and CDR2 FQGNSA. V shed 0 bases, J shed 8 bases, and the junction held 0 bases outside the gene matches. Supplemented by reference TRBV7-2 and TRBJ2-1, the full variable domain reads GAGVSQSPSNKVTEKGKDVELRCDPISGHTALYWYRQSLGQGLEFLIYFQGNSAPDKSGLPSDRFSAERTGGSVSTLTIQRTQQEDSAVYLCASSLAREDEQFFGPGTRLTVL.

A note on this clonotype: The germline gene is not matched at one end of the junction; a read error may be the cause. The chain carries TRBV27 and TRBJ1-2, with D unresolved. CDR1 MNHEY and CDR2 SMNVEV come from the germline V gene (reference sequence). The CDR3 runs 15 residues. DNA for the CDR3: TGTGCCAGCAGTTTAGGGAGGGAGGCCAACTATGGCTGCACCTTC. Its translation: CASSLGREANYGCTF.

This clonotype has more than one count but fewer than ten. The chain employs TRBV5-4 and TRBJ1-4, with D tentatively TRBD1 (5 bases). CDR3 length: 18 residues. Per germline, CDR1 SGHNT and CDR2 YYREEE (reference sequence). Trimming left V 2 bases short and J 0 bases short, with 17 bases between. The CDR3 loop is CASSFGGGRGPTNEKLFF. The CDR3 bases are TGTGCCAGCAGCTTCGGCGGGGGTAGGGGCCCAACTAATGAAAAACTGTTTTTT.

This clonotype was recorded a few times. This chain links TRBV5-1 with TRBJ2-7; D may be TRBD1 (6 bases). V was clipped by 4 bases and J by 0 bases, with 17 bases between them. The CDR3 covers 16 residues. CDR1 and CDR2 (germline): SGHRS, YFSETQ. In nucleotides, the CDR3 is TGCGCCAGCAGCCGGAGGACAGCCCAAAGCTCCTACGAGCAGTACTTC. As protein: CASSRRTAQSSYEQYF.

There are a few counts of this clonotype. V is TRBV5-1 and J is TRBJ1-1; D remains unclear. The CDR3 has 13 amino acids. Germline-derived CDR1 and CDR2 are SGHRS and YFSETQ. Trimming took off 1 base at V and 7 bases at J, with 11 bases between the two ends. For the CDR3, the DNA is TGCGCCAGCAGCTTGAGCCCAATCAATGAAGCTTTCTTT. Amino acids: CASSLSPINEAFF.

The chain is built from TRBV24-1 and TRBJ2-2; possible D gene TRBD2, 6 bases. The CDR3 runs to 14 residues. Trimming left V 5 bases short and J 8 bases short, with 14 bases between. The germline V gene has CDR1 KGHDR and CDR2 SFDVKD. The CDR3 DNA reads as TGTGCCACCAGTGTCGGCGGGGTCGAGGGGGAGCTGTTTTTT. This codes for CATSVGGVEGELFF.

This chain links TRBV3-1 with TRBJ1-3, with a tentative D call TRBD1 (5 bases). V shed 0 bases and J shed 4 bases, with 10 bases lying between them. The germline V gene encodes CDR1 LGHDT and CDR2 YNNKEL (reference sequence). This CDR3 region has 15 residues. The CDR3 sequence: CASSQDSNRGNTIYF. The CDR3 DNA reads TGTGCCAGCAGCCAAGATAGTAACAGGGGAAACACCATATATTTT.

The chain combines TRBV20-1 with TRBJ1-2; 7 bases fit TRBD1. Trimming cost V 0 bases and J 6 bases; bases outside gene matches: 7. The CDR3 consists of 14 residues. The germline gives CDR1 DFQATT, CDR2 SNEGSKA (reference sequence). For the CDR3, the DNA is TGCAGTGCTAGAGATGACAGGGAGTATAATGGCTACACCTTC. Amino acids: CSARDDREYNGYTF.

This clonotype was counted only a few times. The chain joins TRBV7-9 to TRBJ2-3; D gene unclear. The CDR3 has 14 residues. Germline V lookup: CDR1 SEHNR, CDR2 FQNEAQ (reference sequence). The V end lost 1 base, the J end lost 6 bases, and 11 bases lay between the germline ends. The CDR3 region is CASSLGRAGDTQYF. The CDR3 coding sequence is TGTGCCAGCAGCTTAGGAAGGGCCGGCGATACGCAGTATTTT.